This is a list of T cell receptor beta chains from one sample in a study of beta chain features in type 1 diabetes. Repertoires were generated with immunoSEQ multiplex PCR, while TCRdb's copy carries only in-frame clones and drops some. The table lists 600,000 or so clones, under 15% of them singletons, with more than 0.095% in the top ten. The sequencing input was naive CD4+ T cells from blood. Receptors originate from a man younger than 45 with type 1 diabetes. Both conserved end residues are part of each CDR3. Fields, in order: clone size, D gene, CDR3 length, J gene, V gene, CDR3 protein, CDR3 DNA. The D gene is left open where the match is weak. Part of the rows lack a size; the others show once, few, many or a class for expanded clones.

clone_size: -
d_call: -
cdr3_length: 13
j_call: TRBJ2-7
v_call: TRBV5-4
cdr3_aa: CASRETGTYEQYF
cdr3_nt: TGTGCCAGCAGGGAAACAGGGACCTACGAGCAGTACTTC

clone_size: -
d_call: -
cdr3_length: 12
j_call: TRBJ1-2
v_call: TRBV29-1
cdr3_aa: CSVAAGNYGYTF
cdr3_nt: TGCAGCGTTGCGGCGGGTAACTATGGCTACACCTTC

clone_size: few
d_call: -
cdr3_length: 13
j_call: TRBJ1-1
v_call: TRBV7-2
cdr3_aa: CASSLQENTEAFF
cdr3_nt: TGTGCCAGCAGCTTACAAGAGAACACTGAAGCTTTCTTT

clone_size: few
d_call: -
cdr3_length: 14
j_call: TRBJ1-2
v_call: TRBV7-2
cdr3_aa: CASSAVRGYYGYTF
cdr3_nt: TGTGCCAGCAGCGCCGTCAGGGGCTACTATGGCTACACCTTC

clone_size: few
d_call: TRBD2
cdr3_length: 16
j_call: TRBJ2-3
v_call: TRBV11-1
cdr3_aa: CASSLWSGGFTDTQYF
cdr3_nt: TGTGCCAGCAGCTTATGGAGCGGGGGGTTCACAGATACGCAGTATTTT

clone_size: -
d_call: -
cdr3_length: 16
j_call: TRBJ2-7
v_call: TRBV4-3
cdr3_aa: CASSQNPGGASYEQYF
cdr3_nt: TGCGCCAGCAGCCAAAACCCCGGTGGGGCCTCCTACGAGCAGTACTTC

clone_size: few
d_call: TRBD1
cdr3_length: 13
j_call: TRBJ2-5
v_call: TRBV7-2
cdr3_aa: CASSLDLQGVSYF
cdr3_nt: TGTGCCAGCAGCTTAGATCTGCAGGGGGTATCATACTTC

clone_size: -
d_call: -
cdr3_length: 14
j_call: TRBJ1-6
v_call: TRBV13
cdr3_aa: CASSSRQDNSPLHF
cdr3_nt: TGTGCCAGCAGCTCAAGGCAGGATAATTCACCCCTCCACTTT

clone_size: few
d_call: -
cdr3_length: 13
j_call: TRBJ1-5
v_call: TRBV6-1
cdr3_aa: CASSEALHQPQHF
cdr3_nt: TGTGCCAGCAGTGAAGCGCTTCATCAGCCCCAGCATTTT

clone_size: few
d_call: -
cdr3_length: 11
j_call: TRBJ2-2
v_call: TRBV29-1
cdr3_aa: CSASFYGELFF
cdr3_nt: TGCAGCGCCTCTTTCTACGGGGAGCTGTTTTTT

clone_size: -
d_call: TRBD2
cdr3_length: 17
j_call: TRBJ2-3
v_call: TRBV9
cdr3_aa: CASSVRGSGGLGDTQYF
cdr3_nt: TGTGCCAGCAGCGTAAGGGGGAGCGGGGGGCTTGGAGATACGCAGTATTTT

clone_size: few
d_call: -
cdr3_length: 15
j_call: TRBJ2-7
v_call: TRBV27
cdr3_aa: CASRTRPDSSYEQYF
cdr3_nt: TGTGCCAGCAGAACCCGGCCAGACAGCTCCTACGAGCAGTACTTC

clone_size: -
d_call: TRBD1
cdr3_length: 15
j_call: TRBJ1-1
v_call: TRBV10-3
cdr3_aa: CAISETGQGATEAFF
cdr3_nt: TGTGCCATCAGTGAGACCGGACAGGGGGCGACTGAAGCTTTCTTT

clone_size: -
d_call: TRBD1
cdr3_length: 15
j_call: TRBJ2-2
v_call: TRBV18
cdr3_aa: CASSPPGQGSGELFF
cdr3_nt: TGTGCCAGCTCACCGCCGGGACAGGGGAGCGGGGAGCTGTTTTTT

clone_size: -
d_call: -
cdr3_length: 11
j_call: TRBJ1-2
v_call: TRBV5-8
cdr3_aa: CASSSNYGYTF
cdr3_nt: TGTGCCAGCAGCTCCAACTATGGCTACACCTTC

clone_size: few
d_call: -
cdr3_length: 15
j_call: TRBJ2-5
v_call: TRBV11-2
cdr3_aa: CASSQLRGAQETQYF
cdr3_nt: TGTGCCAGCAGCCAACTGAGGGGGGCACAAGAGACCCAGTACTTC

clone_size: -
d_call: -
cdr3_length: 16
j_call: TRBJ1-6
v_call: TRBV7-8
cdr3_aa: CASRLEAGLINSPLHF
cdr3_nt: TGTGCCAGCAGATTGGAAGCCGGACTGATTAATTCACCCCTCCACTTT

clone_size: few
d_call: -
cdr3_length: 15
j_call: TRBJ2-3
v_call: TRBV28
cdr3_aa: CASSPPGKVTDTQYF
cdr3_nt: TGTGCCAGCAGCCCCCCAGGGAAAGTCACAGATACGCAGTATTTT

clone_size: few
d_call: -
cdr3_length: 13
j_call: TRBJ2-1
v_call: TRBV25-1
cdr3_aa: CASSTGVGLKQFF
cdr3_nt: TGTGCCAGCAGTACCGGGGTTGGGCTGAAGCAGTTCTTC

clone_size: few
d_call: -
cdr3_length: 14
j_call: TRBJ1-4
v_call: TRBV5-5
cdr3_aa: CASSLGRAVEKLFF
cdr3_nt: TGTGCCAGCAGCCTCGGAAGGGCAGTTGAAAAACTGTTTTTT

clone_size: -
d_call: -
cdr3_length: 13
j_call: TRBJ1-6
v_call: TRBV11-3
cdr3_aa: CASSLDLDSPLHF
cdr3_nt: TGTGCCAGCAGCTTAGATTTAGATTCACCCCTCCACTTT

clone_size: -
d_call: TRBD1
cdr3_length: 15
j_call: TRBJ2-7
v_call: TRBV6-6
cdr3_aa: CASRDRTGGGYEQYF
cdr3_nt: TGTGCCAGCAGGGATAGGACAGGTGGAGGCTACGAGCAGTACTTC

clone_size: -
d_call: -
cdr3_length: 13
j_call: TRBJ1-2
v_call: TRBV5-1
cdr3_aa: CASSTGDNYGYTF
cdr3_nt: TGCGCCAGCAGCACTGGGGATAACTATGGCTACACCTTC

clone_size: few
d_call: -
cdr3_length: 14
j_call: TRBJ1-5
v_call: TRBV28
cdr3_aa: CASGHRASNQPQHF
cdr3_nt: TGTGCCAGCGGACACAGGGCTAGCAATCAGCCCCAGCATTTT

clone_size: -
d_call: -
cdr3_length: 12
j_call: TRBJ1-2
v_call: TRBV9
cdr3_aa: CASSVVGGGYTF
cdr3_nt: TGTGCCAGCAGCGTAGTCGGGGGAGGCTACACCTTC

clone_size: -
d_call: TRBD2
cdr3_length: 15
j_call: TRBJ2-7
v_call: TRBV6-5
cdr3_aa: CASSYSASGAYEQYF
cdr3_nt: TGTGCCAGCAGTTACTCGGCTAGCGGGGCCTACGAGCAGTACTTC